One and the same sample provided the 9 T cell receptor beta chains below, sequenced in a study of cytomegalovirus exposure and HLA in healthy donors. Primers included in the PCR were 60 Vbeta and 13 Jbeta primers. Measured with immunoSEQ multiplex PCR; TCRdb has only the in-frame clones, and not every one. This table holds roughly 170,000 clones, 75% to 85% found once. The sequencing sample was made of PBMCs. The receptors were gathered from a man aged 30 to 45 in good health and CMV-seropositive.

CDR3 DNA sequence: TGTGCCAGCAGACACAAGCGAGGGAGGGAAAAACTGTTTTTT. Encoded protein: CASRHKRGREKLFF. The chain is built from TRBV6-5 and TRBJ1-4; D unresolved. CDR1 is MNHEY, CDR2 SVGAGI, per germline. This CDR3 comprises 14 residues. V was clipped by 6 bases and J by 8 bases, with 16 bases between them.

The rearrangement links TRBV5-4 to TRBJ2-7, with 8 bases matching TRBD1. J gave up 4 bases and V 0 bases, and 3 bases lay outside the gene matches. The germline CDR1 and CDR2 sequences are SGHNT and YYREEE (reference sequence). The CDR3 spans 14 residues. The CDR3 loop is CASSLADRGYEQYF. CDR3 sequence (DNA): TGTGCCAGCAGCTTGGCCGACAGGGGATACGAGCAGTACTTC.

This clone was found a few times. The chain joins TRBV7-8 to TRBJ1-1, with D tentatively TRBD1 (5 bases). This CDR3 is built from 14 residues. Trimming shortened V by 1 base and J by 10 bases, and 16 bases separated the two germline ends. Germline values: CDR1 SGHVS, CDR2 FQNEAQ. Here the CDR3 reads CASSLERTTRRAFF. The CDR3 region has the DNA TGTGCCAGCAGCTTAGAAAGGACAACCAGGCGAGCTTTCTTT.

This chain joins TRBV7-8 and TRBJ1-1; 8 bases map to TRBD1. The V segment lost 3 bases and the J segment 4 bases; nucleotides outside the gene matches: 10. Germline-derived CDR1 and CDR2 are SGHVS and FQNEAQ. This CDR3 comprises 16 residues. The CDR3 loop is CASSFAQGAMGTEAFF. The CDR3 DNA reads TGTGCCAGCAGCTTCGCGCAGGGGGCTATGGGCACTGAAGCTTTCTTT.

J is TRBJ2-7 and V is TRBV5-4; weak D call: TRBD1 (5 bases). The CDR3 is 13 residues long. Per germline, CDR1 SGHNT and CDR2 YYREEE (reference sequence). V shed 0 bases and J shed 6 bases, with 10 bases lying between them. CDR3 in amino acids: CASSLAGYAEQYF. DNA of the CDR3: TGTGCCAGCAGCTTGGCAGGGTACGCCGAGCAGTACTTC.

This clone was seen once. The V gene is TRBV4-1, the J gene TRBJ2-3; TRBD2 aligns across 9 bases. Germline loops: CDR1 MGHRA, CDR2 YSYEKL. J gave up 4 bases and V 0 bases, and 11 bases lay outside the gene matches. The CDR3 consists of 18 residues. In nucleotides, the CDR3 is TGCGCCAGCAGCCAAGATCGGGAGCGGGGGGAGGTCGCAGATACGCAGTATTTT. It translates to CASSQDRERGEVADTQYF.

In the case of this clone: The sample carries other DNA sequences with the same CDR3. The chain combines TRBV5-5 with TRBJ1-1; D not certain. Between the trimmed V and J ends, which lost 4 bases and 8 bases, there was a span of 15 bases. The germline V gene encodes CDR1 SGHKS and CDR2 YYEKEE (reference sequence). The CDR3 runs to 13 residues. The CDR3 sequence is CASSQDLTGEAFF. The CDR3 DNA reads as TGTGCCAGCAGCCAAGACCTGACGGGAGAAGCTTTCTTT.

The rearrangement links TRBV11-2 to TRBJ2-2; 7 bases are shared with TRBD2. The germline CDR1 and CDR2 sequences are SGHAT and FQNNGV. The CDR3 spans 17 residues. J was trimmed by 6 bases and V by 7 bases; bases with no gene match: 17. CDR3 in amino acids: CASTTNGLAAPSGELFF. The DNA of the CDR3 is TGTGCCAGCACCACCAACGGGCTAGCGGCTCCGTCCGGGGAGCTGTTTTTT.

This clone was found once. This chain links TRBV9 with TRBJ2-7; TRBD2 matches 11 bases. The V segment lost 4 bases and the J segment 8 bases; nucleotides outside the gene matches: 14. Germline-derived CDR1 and CDR2 are SGDLS and YYNGEE. CDR3 length equals 16 residues. The chain's CDR3 is CASSPRATSGALKQYF. Here the CDR3 DNA reads TGTGCCAGCAGCCCACGCGCGACTAGCGGGGCCCTTAAGCAGTACTTC.